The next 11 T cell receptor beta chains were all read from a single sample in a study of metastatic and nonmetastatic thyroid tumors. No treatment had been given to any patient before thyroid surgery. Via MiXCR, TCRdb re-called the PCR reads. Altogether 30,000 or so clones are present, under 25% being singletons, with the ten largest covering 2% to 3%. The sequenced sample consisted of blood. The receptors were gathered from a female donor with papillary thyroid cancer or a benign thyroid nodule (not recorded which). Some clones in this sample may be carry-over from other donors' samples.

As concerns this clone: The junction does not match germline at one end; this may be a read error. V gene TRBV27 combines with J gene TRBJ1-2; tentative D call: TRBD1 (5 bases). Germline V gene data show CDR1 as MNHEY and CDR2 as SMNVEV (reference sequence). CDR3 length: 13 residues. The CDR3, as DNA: TGTCCCAGCAGTTTATGGGGGACCTCTGGCTACACCTTC. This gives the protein CPSSLWGTSGYTF.

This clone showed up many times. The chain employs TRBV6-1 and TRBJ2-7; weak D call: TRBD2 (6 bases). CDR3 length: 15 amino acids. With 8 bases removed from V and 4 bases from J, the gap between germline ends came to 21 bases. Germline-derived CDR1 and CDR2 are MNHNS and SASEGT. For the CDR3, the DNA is TGTGCCAGCCGCAAAGGGGCGGAAGGAGGGTACGAGCAGTACTTC. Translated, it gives CASRKGAEGGYEQYF.

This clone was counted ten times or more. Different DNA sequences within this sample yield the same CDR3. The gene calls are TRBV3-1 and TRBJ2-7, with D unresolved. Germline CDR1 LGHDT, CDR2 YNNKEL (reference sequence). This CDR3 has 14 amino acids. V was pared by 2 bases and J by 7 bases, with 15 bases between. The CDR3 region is CASSQSARRVEQYF. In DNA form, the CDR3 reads TGTGCCAGCAGCCAATCGGCGCGTAGGGTGGAGCAGTACTTC.

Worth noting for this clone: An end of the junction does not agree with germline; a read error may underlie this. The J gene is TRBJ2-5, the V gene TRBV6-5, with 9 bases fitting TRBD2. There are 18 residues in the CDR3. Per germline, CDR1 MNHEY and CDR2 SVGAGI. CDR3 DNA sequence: TGTGGCAGCAGTTACTCGAGTAGAACTAGCGGGTGCCAAGAGACCCAGTACTTC. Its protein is CGSSYSSRTSGCQETQYF.

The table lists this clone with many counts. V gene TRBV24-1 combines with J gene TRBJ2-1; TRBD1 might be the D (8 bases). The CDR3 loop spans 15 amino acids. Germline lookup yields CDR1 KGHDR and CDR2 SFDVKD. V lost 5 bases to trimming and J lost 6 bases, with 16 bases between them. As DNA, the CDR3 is TGTGCCACCAGTGCAACAGGGGGGGGACCCAATGAGCAGTTCTTC. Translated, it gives CATSATGGGPNEQFF.

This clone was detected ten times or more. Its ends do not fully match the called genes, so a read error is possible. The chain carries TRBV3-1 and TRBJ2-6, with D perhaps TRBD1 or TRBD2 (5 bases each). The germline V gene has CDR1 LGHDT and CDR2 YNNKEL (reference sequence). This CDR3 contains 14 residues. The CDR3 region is CASSRLAGANVPTF. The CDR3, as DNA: TGTGCCAGCAGCCGCCTAGCTGGGGCCAACGTCCCGACTTTC. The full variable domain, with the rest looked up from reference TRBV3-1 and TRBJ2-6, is DTAVSQTPKYLVTQMGNDKSIKCEQNLGHDTMYWYKQDSKKFLKIMFSYNNKELIINETVPNRFSPKSPDKAHLNLHINSLELGDSAVYFCASSRLAGANVPTFGAGSRLTVL.

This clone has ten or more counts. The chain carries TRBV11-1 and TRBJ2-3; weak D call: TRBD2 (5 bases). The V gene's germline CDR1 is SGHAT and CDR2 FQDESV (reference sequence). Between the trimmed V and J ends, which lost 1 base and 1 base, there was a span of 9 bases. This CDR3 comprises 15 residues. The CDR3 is CASSLVEEGTDTQYF. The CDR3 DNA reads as TGTGCCAGCAGCTTAGTCGAGGAGGGCACAGATACGCAGTATTTT.

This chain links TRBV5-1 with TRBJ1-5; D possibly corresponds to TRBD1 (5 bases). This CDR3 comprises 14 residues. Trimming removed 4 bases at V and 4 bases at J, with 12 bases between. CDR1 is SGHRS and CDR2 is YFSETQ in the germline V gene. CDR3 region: CASSPGHGNQPQHF. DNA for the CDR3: TGCGCCAGCAGCCCAGGACACGGGAATCAGCCCCAGCATTTT.

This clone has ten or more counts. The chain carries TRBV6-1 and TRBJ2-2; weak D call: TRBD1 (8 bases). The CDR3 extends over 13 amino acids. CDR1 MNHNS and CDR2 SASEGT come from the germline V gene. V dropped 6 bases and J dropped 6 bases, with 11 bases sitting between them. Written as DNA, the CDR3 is TGTGCCAGCAGAACAGGGGGGGCCGGGGAGCTGTTTTTT. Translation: CASRTGGAGELFF.

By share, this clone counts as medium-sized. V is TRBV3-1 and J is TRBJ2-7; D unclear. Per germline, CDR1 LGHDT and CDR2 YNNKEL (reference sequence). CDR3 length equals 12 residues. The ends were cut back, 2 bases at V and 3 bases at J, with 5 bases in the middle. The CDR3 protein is CASSQSNYEQYF. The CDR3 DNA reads TGTGCCAGCAGCCAATCGAACTACGAGCAGTACTTC.

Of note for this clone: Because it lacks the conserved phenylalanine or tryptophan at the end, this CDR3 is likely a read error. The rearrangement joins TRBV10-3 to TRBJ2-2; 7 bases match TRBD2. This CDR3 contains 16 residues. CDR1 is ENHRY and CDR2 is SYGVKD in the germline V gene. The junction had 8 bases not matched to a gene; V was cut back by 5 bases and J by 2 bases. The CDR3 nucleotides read TGTGCCATCAGTACATACCAGGGACTAAACACCGGGGAGCTGTTTTCT. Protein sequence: CAISTYQGLNTGELFS.